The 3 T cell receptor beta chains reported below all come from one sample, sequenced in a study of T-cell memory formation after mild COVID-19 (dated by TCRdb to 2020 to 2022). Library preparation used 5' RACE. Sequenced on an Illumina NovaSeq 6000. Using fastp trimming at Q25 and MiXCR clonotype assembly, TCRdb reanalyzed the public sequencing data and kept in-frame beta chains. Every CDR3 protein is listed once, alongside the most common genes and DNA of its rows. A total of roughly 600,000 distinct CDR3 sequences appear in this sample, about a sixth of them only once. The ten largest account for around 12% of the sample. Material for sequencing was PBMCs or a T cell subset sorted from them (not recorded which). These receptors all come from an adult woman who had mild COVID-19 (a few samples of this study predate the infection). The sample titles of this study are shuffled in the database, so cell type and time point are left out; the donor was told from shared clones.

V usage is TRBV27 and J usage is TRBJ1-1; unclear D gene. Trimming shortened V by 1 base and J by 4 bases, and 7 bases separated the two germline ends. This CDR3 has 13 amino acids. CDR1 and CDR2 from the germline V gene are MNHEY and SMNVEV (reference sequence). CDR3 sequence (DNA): TGTGCCAGCAGTTTATACCCGGCCACTGAAGCTTTCTTT. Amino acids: CASSLYPATEAFF.

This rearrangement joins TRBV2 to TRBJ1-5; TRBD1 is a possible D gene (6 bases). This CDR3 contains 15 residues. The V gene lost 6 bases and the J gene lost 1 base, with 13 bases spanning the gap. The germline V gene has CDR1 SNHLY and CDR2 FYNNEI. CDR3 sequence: CASRDRTASNQPQHF. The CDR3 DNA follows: TGTGCCAGCAGGGATCGGACAGCCAGCAATCAGCCCCAGCATTTT.

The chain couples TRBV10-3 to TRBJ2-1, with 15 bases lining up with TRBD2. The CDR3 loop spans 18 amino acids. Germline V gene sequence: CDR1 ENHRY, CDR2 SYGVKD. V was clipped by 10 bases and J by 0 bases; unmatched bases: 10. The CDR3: CATGTSGGSYSSYNEQFF. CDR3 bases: TGTGCCACGGGGACTAGCGGGGGGTCTTACAGCTCCTACAATGAGCAGTTCTTC.